Given below is one T cell receptor (beta chain) in context. The antigen remains undetermined. This entry is derived from a study of cytomegalovirus exposure and HLA in healthy donors. Turning to the study itself: Membership in the Caucasian-associated ancestry cluster was found for around four fifths of 350 to 450 genotyped donors.

The length of the CDR3 is 15 residues. Trimming removed 5 bases from V and 7 bases from J, with 20 bases in between. The germline V gene has CDR1 PRHDT and CDR2 FYEKMQ (reference sequence). Overall study results and limits: Reports described diagnosis of cytomegalovirus status by the classifier as highly specific and sensitive. Researchers reported in a later analysis that a missense DCLRE1C variant was tied to TCR beta V- and J-gene trimming.

Both 60 Vbeta primers and 13 Jbeta primers went into the PCR. Using immunoSEQ multiplex PCR, the repertoire was profiled, and TCRdb retains in-frame clones only, with some absent. The profile covers 45,000 to 75,000 clones, with less than 85% appearing a single time and just under 20% taken by the ten largest. Sequencing was carried out using PBMCs. The chain carries TRBV13 and TRBJ1-2; tentatively, D is TRBD1 (6 bases). The receptor's source is a woman in her sixties or seventies in good health and CMV-seropositive. CDR3 residues: CASSVGQPAEGGYTF. The CDR3 DNA follows: TGTGCCAGCAGCGTTGGACAGCCCGCCGAGGGTGGCTACACCTTC.